This T cell receptor beta chain derives from a study of graft-versus-host responses after intestinal transplantation. Here immunoSEQ multiplex PCR was the method, and the copy in TCRdb shows in-frame clones only, minus some. The table shows approximately 39,000 clones, with approximately 94% occurring only once. CDR3 length: 13 residues. The V gene's germline CDR1 is WNHNN and CDR2 SYGVQD (reference sequence). Between the trimmed V and J ends, which lost 5 bases and 6 bases, there was a span of 14 bases. Remarks on this clone: Its target is not known.

Sequenced here: unstimulated CD4+ T cells sorted from spleen or lymph node cells, sampled before transplant. This clonotype originated in a human donor who was the organ donor for an intestinal transplant. V and J are TRBV10-1 and TRBJ2-7; unclear D gene. This CDR3 is CASSLGLMGEQYF. The CDR3 DNA reads TGCGCCAGCAGTTTGGGCCTAATGGGCGAGCAGTACTTC.